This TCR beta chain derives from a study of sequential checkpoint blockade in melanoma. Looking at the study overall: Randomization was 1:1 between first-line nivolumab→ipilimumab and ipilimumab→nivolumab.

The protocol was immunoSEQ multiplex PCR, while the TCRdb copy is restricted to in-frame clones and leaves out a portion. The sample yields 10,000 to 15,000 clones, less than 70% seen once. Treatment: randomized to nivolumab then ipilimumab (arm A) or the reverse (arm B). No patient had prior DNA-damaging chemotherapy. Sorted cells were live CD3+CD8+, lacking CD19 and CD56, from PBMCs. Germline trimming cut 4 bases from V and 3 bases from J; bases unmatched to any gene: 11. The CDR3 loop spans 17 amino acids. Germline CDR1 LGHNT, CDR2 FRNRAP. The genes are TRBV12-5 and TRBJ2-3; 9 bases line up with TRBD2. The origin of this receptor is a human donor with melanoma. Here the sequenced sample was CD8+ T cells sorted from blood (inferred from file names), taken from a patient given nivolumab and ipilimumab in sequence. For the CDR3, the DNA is TGTGCTAGTGGTTGGGAATCGAAGCGGGGGGCGACAGATACGCAGTATTTT. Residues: CASGWESKRGATDTQYF.